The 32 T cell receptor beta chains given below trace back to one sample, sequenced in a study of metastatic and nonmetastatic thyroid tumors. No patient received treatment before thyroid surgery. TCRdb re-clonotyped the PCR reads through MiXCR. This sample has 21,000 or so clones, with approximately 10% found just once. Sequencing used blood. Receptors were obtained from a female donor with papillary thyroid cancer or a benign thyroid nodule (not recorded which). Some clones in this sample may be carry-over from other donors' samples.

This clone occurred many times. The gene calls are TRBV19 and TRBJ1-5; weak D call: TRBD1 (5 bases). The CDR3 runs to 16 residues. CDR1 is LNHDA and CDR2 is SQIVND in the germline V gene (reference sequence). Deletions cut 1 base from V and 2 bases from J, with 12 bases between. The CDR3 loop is CASSIVWQGGNQPQHF. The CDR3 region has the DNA TGTGCCAGTAGTATAGTGTGGCAGGGAGGCAATCAGCCCCAGCATTTT.

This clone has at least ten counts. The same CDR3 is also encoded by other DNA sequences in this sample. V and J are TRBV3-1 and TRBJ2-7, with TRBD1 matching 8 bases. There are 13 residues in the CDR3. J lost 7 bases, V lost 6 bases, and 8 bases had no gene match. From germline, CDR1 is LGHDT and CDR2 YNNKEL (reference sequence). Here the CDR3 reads CASRTQGAGEQYF. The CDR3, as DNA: TGTGCCAGCAGAACTCAGGGGGCAGGGGAGCAGTACTTC.

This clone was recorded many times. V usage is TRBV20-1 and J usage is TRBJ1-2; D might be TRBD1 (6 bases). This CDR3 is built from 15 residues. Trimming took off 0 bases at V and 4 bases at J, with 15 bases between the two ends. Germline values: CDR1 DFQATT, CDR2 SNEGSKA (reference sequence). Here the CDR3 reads CSARDVGGQSYGYTF. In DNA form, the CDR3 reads TGCAGTGCTAGAGATGTCGGGGGGCAGAGCTATGGCTACACCTTC.

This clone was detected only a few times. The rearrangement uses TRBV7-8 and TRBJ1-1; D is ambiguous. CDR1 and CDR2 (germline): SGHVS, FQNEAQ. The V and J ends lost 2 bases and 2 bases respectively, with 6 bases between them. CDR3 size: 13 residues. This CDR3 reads CASSLNINTEAFF. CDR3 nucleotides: TGTGCCAGCAGCTTAAATATTAACACTGAAGCTTTCTTT.

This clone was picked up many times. The DNA of the CDR3 is TGTGCCAGCTCCAGAGCGGGAGGGGAGATGAATGAGCAGTTCTTC. It codes for CASSRAGGEMNEQFF. V usage is TRBV18 and J usage is TRBJ2-1; 10 bases match TRBD2. CDR1 is KGHSH, CDR2 LQKENI, per germline. V was pared by 6 bases and J by 7 bases, with 9 bases of the junction left unmatched. This CDR3 has 15 amino acids.

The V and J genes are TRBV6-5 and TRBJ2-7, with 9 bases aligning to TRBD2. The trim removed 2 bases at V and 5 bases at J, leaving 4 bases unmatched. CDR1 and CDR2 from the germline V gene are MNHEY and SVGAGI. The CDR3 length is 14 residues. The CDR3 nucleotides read TGTGCCAGCAGTTACAGGCGGGAGGGCAACGAGCAGTACTTC. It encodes CASSYRREGNEQYF.

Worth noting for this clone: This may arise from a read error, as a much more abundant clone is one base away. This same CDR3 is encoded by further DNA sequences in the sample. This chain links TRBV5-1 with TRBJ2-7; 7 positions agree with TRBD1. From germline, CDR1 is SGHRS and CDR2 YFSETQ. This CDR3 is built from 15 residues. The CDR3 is CASSSIRQGSYEQYF. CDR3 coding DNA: TGCGCCAGCAGCTCGATCCGACAGGGCTCCTACGAGCAGTATTTC.

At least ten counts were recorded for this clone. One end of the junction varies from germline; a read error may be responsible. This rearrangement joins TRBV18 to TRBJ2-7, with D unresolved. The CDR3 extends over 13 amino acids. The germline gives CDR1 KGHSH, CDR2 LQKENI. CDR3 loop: CASSPPVPKEQYF. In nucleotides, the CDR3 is TGTGCCAGCTCCCCACCCGTCCCTAAAGAGCAGTACTTC.

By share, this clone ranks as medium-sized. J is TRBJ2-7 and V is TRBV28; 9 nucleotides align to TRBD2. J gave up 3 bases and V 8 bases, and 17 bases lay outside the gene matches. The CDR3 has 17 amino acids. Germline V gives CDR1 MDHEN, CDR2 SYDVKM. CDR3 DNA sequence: TGTGCCAGCGAGGGGCCGGGGCGCGGGAGGGCGTTCTACGAGCAGTACTTC. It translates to CASEGPGRGRAFYEQYF.

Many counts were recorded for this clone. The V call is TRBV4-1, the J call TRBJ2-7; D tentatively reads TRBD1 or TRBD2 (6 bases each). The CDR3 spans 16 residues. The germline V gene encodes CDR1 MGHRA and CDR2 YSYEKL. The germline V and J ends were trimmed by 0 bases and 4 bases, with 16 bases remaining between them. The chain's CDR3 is CASSQERGDPVYEQYF. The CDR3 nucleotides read TGCGCCAGCAGCCAAGAGAGGGGGGATCCGGTGTACGAGCAGTACTTC.

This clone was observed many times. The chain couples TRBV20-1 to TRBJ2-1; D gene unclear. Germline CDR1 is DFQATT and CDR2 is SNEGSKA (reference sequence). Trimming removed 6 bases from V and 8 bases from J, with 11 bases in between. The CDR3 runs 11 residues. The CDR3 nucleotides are TGCAGTGCCCCGCCTGGTTATGAGCAGTTCTTC. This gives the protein CSAPPGYEQFF.

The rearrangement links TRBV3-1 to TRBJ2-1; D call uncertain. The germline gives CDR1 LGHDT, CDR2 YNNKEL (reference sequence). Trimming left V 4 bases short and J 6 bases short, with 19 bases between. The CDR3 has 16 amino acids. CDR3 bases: TGTGCCAGCAGCCTCACAACCCCGGGCCTGGGCAATGAGCAGTTCTTC. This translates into CASSLTTPGLGNEQFF.

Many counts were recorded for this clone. Here the CDR3 DNA reads TGTGCCAGCAGTGAAGAGCAGAACACTGAAGCTTTCTTT. It is translated as CASSEEQNTEAFF. The chain couples TRBV6-1 to TRBJ1-1, with D uncertain. Germline V gene lookup returns CDR1 MNHNS and CDR2 SASEGT. V lost 1 base, J lost 1 base, and 4 bases lay in between. The CDR3 consists of 13 residues.

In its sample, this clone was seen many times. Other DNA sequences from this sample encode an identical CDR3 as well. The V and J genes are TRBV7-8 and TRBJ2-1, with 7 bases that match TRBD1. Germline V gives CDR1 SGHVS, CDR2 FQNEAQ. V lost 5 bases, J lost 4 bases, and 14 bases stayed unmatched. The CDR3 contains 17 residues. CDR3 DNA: TGTGCCAGCAGCCCGGGCTACAGGGGACGAGGTTACAATGAGCAGTTCTTC. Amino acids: CASSPGYRGRGYNEQFF.

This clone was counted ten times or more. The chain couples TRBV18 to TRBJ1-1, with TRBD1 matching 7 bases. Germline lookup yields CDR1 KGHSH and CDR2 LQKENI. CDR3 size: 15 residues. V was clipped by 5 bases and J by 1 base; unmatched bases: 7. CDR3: CASSIRDSRNTEAFF. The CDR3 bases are TGTGCCAGCTCAATAAGGGACAGCCGGAACACTGAAGCTTTCTTT.

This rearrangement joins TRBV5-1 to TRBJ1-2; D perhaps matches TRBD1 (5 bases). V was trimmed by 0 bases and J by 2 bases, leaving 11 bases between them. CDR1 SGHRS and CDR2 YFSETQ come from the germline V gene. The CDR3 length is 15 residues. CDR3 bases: TGCGCCAGCAGCTTGGAGCGGGACGGCAACTATGGCTACACCTTC. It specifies CASSLERDGNYGYTF.

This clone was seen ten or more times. CDR3 DNA sequence: TGTGCCAGCTCACCTCAGGGAGGGTTAGGCCAGCCCCAGCATTTT. Translated, it gives CASSPQGGLGQPQHF. This rearrangement joins TRBV18 to TRBJ1-5, with D perhaps TRBD1 (5 bases). Germline V lookup: CDR1 KGHSH, CDR2 LQKENI. Trimming shortened V by 3 bases and J by 7 bases, and 16 bases separated the two germline ends. The CDR3 extends over 15 amino acids.

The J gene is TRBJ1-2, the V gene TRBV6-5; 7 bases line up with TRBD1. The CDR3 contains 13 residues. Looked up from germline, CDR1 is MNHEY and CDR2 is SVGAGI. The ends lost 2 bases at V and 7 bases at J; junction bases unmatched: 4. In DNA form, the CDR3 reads TGTGCCAGCAGTTACCAGGGGGTGGTTGGCTACACCTTC. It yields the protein CASSYQGVVGYTF.

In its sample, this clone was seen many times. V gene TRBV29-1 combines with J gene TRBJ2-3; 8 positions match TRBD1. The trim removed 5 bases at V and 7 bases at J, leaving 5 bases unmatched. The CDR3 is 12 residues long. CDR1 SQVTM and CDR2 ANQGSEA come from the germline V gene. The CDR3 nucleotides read TGCAGCGTTCGGACAGGGTGGAATACGCAGTATTTT. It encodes CSVRTGWNTQYF.

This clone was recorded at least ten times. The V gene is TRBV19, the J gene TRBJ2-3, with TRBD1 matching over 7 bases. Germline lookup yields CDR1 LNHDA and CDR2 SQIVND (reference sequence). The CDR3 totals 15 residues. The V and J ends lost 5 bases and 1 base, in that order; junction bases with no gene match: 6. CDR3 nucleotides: TGTGCCAGTAGTGTCCTAGGGGGCGGCACAGATACGCAGTATTTT. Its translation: CASSVLGGGTDTQYF.

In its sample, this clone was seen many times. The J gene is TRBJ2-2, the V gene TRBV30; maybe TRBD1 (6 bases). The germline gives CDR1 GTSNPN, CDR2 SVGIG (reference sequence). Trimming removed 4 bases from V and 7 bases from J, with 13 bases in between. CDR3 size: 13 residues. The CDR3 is CAWNRVRVGELFF. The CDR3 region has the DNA TGTGCCTGGAACAGGGTGAGGGTCGGGGAGCTGTTTTTT.

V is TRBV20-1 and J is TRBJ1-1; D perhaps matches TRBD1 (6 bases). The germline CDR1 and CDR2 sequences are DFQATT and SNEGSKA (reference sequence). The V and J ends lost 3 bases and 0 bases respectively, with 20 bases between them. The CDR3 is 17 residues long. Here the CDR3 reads CSASERGRAELNTEAFF. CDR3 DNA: TGCAGTGCTAGTGAACGGGGGCGCGCGGAGTTGAACACTGAAGCTTTCTTT.

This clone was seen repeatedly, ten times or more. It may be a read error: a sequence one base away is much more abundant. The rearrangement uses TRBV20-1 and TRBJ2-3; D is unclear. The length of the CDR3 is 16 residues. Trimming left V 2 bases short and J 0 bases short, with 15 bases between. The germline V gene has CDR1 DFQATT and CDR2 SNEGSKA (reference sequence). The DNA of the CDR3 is TGCAGTGCTAGATTGGCCAGCAGAAGTAGCACAGATACGCAGTATTTT. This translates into CSARLASRSSTDTQYF.

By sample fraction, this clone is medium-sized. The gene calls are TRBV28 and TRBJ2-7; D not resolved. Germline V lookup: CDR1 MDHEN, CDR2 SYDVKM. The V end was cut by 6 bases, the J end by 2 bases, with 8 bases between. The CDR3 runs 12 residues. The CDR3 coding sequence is TGTGCCAGCAGCCTACAAACCTACGAGCAGTACTTC. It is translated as CASSLQTYEQYF.

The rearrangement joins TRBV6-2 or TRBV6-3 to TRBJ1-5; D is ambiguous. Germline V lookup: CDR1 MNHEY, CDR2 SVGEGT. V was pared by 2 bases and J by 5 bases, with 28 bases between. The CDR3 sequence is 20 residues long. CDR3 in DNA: TGTGCCAGCAGTTACGGGATTAGCGTGGCGGATTTTTGTCTAGATCAGCCCCAGCATTTT. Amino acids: CASSYGISVADFCLDQPQHF.

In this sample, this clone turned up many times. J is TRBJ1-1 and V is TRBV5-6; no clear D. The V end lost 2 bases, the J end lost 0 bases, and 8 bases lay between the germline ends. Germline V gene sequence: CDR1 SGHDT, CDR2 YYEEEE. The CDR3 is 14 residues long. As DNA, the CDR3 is TGTGCCAGCAGCTTAGGGAGGTTGAACACTGAAGCTTTCTTT. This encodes CASSLGRLNTEAFF.

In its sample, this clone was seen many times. The CDR3, as DNA: TGTGCCAGCAGCGAGAGCCAGGGCTTTCAGCCCCAGCATTTT. Translation: CASSESQGFQPQHF. This sequence joins TRBV9 and TRBJ1-5, with a possible D match to TRBD1 (5 bases). Germline CDR1 is SGDLS and CDR2 is YYNGEE. The V and J ends lost 3 bases and 6 bases respectively, with 13 bases between them. The CDR3 has 14 amino acids. Combining the CDR3 with reference TRBV9 and TRBJ1-5 gives the whole variable domain DSGVTQTPKHLITATGQRVTLRCSPRSGDLSVYWYQQSLDQGLQFLIQYYNGEERAKGNILERFSAQQFPDLHSELNLSSLELGDSALYFCASSESQGFQPQHFGDGTRLSIL.

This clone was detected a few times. The CDR3 spells CASTQKKFAGVSTGELFF. The CDR3 bases are TGTGCCAGCACCCAAAAAAAATTCGCGGGAGTAAGCACCGGGGAGCTGTTTTTT. The chain combines TRBV7-8 with TRBJ2-2, with 7 bases fitting TRBD2. V shed 7 bases, J shed 4 bases, and the junction held 18 bases outside the gene matches. This CDR3 spans 18 amino acids. Germline loops: CDR1 SGHVS, CDR2 FQNEAQ.

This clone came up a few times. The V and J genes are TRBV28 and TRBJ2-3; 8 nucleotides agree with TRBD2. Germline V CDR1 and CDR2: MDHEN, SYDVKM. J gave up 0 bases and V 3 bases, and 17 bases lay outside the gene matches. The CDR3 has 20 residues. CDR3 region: CASSLDPGAGAGASTDTQYF. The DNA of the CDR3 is TGTGCCAGCAGTTTGGATCCAGGGGCCGGAGCGGGAGCGAGCACAGATACGCAGTATTTT.

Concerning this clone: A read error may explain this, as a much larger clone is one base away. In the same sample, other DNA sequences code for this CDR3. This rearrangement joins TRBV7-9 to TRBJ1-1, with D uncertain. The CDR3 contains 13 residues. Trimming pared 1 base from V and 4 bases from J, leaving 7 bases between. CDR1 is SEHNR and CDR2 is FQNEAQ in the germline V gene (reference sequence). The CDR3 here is CASSLEGATEAFF. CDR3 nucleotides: TGTGCCAGCAGCTTAGAGGGTGCCACTGAAGCTTTCTTT. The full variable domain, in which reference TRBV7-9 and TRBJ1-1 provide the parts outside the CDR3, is DTGVSQNPRHKITKRGQNVTFRCDPISEHNRLYWYRQTLGQGPEFLTYFQNEAQLEKSRLLSDRFSAERPKGSFSTLEIQRTEQGDSAMYLCASSLEGATEAFFGQGTRLTVV.

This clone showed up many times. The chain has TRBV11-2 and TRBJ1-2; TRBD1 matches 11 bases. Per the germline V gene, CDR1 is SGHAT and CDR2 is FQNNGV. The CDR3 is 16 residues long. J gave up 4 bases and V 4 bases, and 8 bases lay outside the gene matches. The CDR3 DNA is TGTGCCAGCAGCTCCCACCGGGACAGGGGGTTCTATGGCTACACCTTC. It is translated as CASSSHRDRGFYGYTF.

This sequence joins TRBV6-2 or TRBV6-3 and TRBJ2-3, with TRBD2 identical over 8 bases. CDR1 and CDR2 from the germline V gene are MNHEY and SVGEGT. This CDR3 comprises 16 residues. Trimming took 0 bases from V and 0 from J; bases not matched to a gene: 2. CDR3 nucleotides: TGTGCCAGCAGTTACTCTAGCGGGACCAGCACAGATACGCAGTATTTT. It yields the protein CASSYSSGTSTDTQYF.